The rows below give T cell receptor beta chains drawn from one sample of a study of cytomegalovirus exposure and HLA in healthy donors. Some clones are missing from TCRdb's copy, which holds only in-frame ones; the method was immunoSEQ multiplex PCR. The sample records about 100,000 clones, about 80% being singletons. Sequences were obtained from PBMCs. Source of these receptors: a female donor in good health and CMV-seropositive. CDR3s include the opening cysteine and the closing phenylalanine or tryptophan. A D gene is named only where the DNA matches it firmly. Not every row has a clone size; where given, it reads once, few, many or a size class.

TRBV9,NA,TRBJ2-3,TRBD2,CASAHPLAGGGDTQYF,TGTGCCAGCGCCCACCCCCTAGCGGGGGGAGGAGATACGCAGTATTTT
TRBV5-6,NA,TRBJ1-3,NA,CASSLYRQFISGNTIYF,TGTGCCAGCAGCTTATACCGACAGTTTATCTCTGGAAACACCATATATTTT
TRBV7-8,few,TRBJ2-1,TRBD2,CASSATLPPGLAGDGEQFF,TGTGCCAGCAGCGCCACCCTACCCCCGGGACTAGCGGGAGACGGTGAGCAGTTCTTC
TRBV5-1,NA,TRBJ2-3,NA,CASSSGTDTQYF,TGCGCCAGCAGCTCCGGCACAGATACGCAGTATTTT
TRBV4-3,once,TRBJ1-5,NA,CASSQEAGVGQPQHF,TGCGCCAGCAGCCAAGAGGCGGGGGTGGGTCAGCCCCAGCATTTT
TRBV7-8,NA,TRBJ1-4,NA,CASSFNNEKLFF,TGTGCCAGCAGCTTCAATAATGAAAAACTGTTTTTT
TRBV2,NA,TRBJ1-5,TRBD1,CASTDRENQPQHF,TGTGCCAGCACCGACAGGGAGAATCAGCCCCAGCATTTT
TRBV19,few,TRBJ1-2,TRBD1,CASSNLGDRADGYTF,TGTGCCAGTAGTAACTTAGGGGACAGGGCGGATGGCTACACCTTC
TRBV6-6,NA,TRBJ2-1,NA,CASSSGRLSSYNEQFF,TGTGCCAGCAGTTCAGGGCGGCTGAGCTCCTACAATGAGCAGTTCTTC
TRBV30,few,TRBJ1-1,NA,CAWGGGNLNTEAFF,TGTGCCTGGGGCGGGGGAAATCTGAACACTGAAGCTTTCTTT
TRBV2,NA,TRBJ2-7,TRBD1,CASSFNRDRPYEQYF,TGTGCCAGCAGTTTCAACCGGGACAGGCCCTACGAGCAGTACTTC
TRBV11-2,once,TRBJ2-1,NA,CASSLDRGGEEFF,TGTGCCAGCAGCTTAGATCGAGGCGGAGAGGAGTTCTTC
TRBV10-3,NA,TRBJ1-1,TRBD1,CAISDSGQGNTEAFF,TGTGCCATCTCGGACTCGGGACAGGGTAACACTGAAGCTTTCTTT
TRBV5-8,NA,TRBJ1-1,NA,CASSSRQSRGTEAFF,TGTGCCAGCAGCTCCCGACAGAGCAGAGGCACTGAAGCTTTCTTT
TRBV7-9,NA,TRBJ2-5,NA,CSSSDPGDQYF,TGTTCCAGCAGCGACCCGGGGGACCAGTACTTC
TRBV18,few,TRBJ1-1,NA,CASSPPQGTGDEAFF,TGTGCCAGCTCACCACCGCAAGGGACGGGGGATGAAGCTTTCTTT
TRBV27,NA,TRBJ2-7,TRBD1,CASSLQGGEQYF,TGTGCCAGCAGCTTACAGGGGGGCGAGCAGTACTTC
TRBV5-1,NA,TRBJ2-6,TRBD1,CASSPGQELSGANVLTF,TGCGCCAGCAGCCCGGGACAGGAGCTCTCTGGGGCCAACGTCCTGACTTTC
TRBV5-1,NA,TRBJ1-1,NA,CASSLGQKNTEAFF,TGCGCCAGCAGCTTGGGACAGAAGAACACTGAAGCTTTCTTT
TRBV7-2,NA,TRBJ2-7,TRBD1,CASSQGGGTGIYEQYF,TGTGCCAGCAGTCAGGGGGGCGGGACAGGGATTTACGAGCAGTACTTC
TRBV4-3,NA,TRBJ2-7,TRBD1,CASSPTLGTGAHEQYF,TGCGCCAGCAGCCCTACTCTCGGGACAGGGGCACACGAGCAGTACTTC
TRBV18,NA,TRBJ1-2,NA,CASSPRSAQVYGYTF,TGTGCCAGCTCACCAAGGTCGGCGCAGGTCTATGGCTACACCTTC
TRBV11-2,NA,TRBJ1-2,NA,CASSLDRGYGYTF,TGTGCCAGCAGCTTAGATCGCGGCTATGGCTACACCTTC
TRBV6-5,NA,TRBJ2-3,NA,CASSYLAGPTDTQYF,TGTGCCAGCAGTTACTTGGCGGGACCCACAGATACGCAGTATTTT
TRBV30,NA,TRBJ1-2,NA,CAWSSRTVKIGYTF,TGTGCCTGGAGTTCCCGGACAGTGAAGATTGGCTACACCTTC
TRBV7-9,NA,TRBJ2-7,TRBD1,CASSLTGISYEQYF,TGTGCCAGCAGCCTGACAGGGATCTCCTACGAGCAGTACTTC
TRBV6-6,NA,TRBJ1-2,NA,CASSYKGEGYGYTF,TGTGCCAGCAGTTACAAAGGGGAGGGGTATGGCTACACCTTC
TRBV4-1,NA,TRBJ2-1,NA,CASSQDPTSRVNEQFF,TGCGCCAGCAGCCAAGACCCCACTAGTCGGGTCAATGAGCAGTTCTTC
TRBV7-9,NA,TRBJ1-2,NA,CASSLEGSGVQYGYTF,TGTGCCAGCAGCTTAGAAGGGTCAGGGGTCCAGTATGGCTACACCTTC
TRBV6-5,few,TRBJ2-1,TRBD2,CAIRAGGRSNEQFF,TGTGCCATCAGAGCGGGGGGGCGTAGCAATGAGCAGTTCTTC
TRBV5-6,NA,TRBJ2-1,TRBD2,CASMTSGGVPWDEQFF,TGTGCCAGCATGACTAGCGGGGGGGTCCCCTGGGATGAGCAGTTCTTC
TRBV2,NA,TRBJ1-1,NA,CASSYRHLNTEAFF,TGTGCCAGCAGTTATAGACACTTGAACACTGAAGCTTTCTTT
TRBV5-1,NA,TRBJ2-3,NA,CASSLAAADTQYF,TGCGCCAGCAGCTTGGCTGCGGCAGATACGCAGTATTTT
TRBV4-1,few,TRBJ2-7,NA,CASSQVTAGLNYEQYF,TGCGCCAGCAGCCAAGTAACGGCGGGACTTAACTACGAGCAGTACTTC
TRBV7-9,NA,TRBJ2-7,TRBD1,CASSPGTGGDEQYF,TGTGCCAGCAGCCCAGGGACAGGGGGCGACGAGCAGTACTTC
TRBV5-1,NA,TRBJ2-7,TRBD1,CASSLGQGGSYEQYF,TGCGCCAGCAGCTTAGGACAGGGGGGATCCTACGAGCAGTACTTC
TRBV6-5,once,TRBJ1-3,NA,CASSYSTRGTGNTIYF,TGTGCCAGCAGTTACTCGACAAGGGGCACTGGAAACACCATATATTTT
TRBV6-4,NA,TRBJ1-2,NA,CASRAGNTYGYTF,TGTGCCAGCAGAGCAGGGAATACTTATGGCTACACCTTC